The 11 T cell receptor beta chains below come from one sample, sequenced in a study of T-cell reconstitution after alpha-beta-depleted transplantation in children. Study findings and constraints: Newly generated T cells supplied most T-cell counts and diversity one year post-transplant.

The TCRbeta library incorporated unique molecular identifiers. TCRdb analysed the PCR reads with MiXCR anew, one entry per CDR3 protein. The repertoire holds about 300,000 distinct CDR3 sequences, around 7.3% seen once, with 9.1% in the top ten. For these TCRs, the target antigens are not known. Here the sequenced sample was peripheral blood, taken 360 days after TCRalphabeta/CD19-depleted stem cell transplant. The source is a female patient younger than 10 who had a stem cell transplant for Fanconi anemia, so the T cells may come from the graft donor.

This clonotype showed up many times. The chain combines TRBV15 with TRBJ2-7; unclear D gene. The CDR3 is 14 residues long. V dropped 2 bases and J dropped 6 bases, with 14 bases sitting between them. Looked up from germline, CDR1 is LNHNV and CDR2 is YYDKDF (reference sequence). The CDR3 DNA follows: TGTGCCACCAGCAGAAATCGCGCTCTGACCGAGCAGTACTTC. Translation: CATSRNRALTEQYF. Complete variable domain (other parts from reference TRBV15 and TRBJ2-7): DAMVIQNPRYQVTQFGKPVTLSCSQTLNHNVMYWYQQKSSQAPKLLFHYYDKDFNNEADTPDNFQSRRPNTSFCFLDIRSPGLGDTAMYLCATSRNRALTEQYFGPGTRLTVT.

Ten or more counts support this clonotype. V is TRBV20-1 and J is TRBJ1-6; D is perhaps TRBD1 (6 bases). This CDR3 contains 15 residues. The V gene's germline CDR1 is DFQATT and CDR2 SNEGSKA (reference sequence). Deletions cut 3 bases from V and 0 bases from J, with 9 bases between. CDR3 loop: CSAREDSSYNSPLHF. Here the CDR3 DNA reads TGCAGTGCTAGGGAGGACAGCTCCTATAATTCACCCCTCCACTTT.

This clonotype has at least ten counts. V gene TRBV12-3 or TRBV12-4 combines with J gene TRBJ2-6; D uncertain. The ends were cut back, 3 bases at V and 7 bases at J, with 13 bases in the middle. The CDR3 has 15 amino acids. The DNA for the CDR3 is TGTGCCAGCAGTTTGAGACACAAGGGAGCCAACGTCCTGACTTTC. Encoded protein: CASSLRHKGANVLTF.

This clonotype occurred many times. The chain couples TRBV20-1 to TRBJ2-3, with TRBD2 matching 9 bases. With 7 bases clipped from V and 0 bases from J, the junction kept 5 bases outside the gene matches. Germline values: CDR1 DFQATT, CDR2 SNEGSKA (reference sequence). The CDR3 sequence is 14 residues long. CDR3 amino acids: CSVIAGASTDTQYF. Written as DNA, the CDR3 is TGCAGTGTTATAGCGGGGGCCAGCACAGATACGCAGTATTTT.

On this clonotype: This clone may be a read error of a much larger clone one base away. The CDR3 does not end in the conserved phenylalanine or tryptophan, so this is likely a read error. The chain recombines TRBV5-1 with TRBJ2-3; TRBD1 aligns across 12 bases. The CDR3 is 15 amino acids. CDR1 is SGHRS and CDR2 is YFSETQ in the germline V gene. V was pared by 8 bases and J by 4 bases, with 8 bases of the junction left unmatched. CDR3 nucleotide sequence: TGCGCCAGTGCACCCGGGACAGGGGGCTCAGATACGCAGTATTAT. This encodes CASAPGTGGSDTQYY.

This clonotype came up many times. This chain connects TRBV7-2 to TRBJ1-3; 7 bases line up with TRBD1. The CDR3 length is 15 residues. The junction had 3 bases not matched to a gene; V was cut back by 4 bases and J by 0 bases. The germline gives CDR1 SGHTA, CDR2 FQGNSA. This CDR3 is CASSSWDSSGNTIYF. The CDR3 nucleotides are TGTGCCAGCAGCTCCTGGGACAGCTCTGGAAACACCATATATTTT.

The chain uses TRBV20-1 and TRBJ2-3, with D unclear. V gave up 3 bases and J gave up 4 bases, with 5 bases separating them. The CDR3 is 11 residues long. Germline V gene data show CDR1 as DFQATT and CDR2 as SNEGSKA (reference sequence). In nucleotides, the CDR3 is TGCAGTGCTAGGGTGGCAGATACGCAGTATTTT. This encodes CSARVADTQYF.

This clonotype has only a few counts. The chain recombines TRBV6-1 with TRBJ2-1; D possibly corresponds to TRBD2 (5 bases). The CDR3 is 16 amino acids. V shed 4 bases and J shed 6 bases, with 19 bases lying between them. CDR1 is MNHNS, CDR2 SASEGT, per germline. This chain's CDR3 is CASSGPRGFRSNEQFF. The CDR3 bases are TGTGCCAGCAGTGGTCCCCGGGGTTTTCGGTCCAATGAGCAGTTCTTC.

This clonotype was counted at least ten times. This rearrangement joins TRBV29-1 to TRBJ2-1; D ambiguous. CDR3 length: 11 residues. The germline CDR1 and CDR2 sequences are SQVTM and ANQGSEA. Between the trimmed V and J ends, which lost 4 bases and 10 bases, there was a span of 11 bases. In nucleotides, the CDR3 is TGCAGCGTTGTGGCCAGTTGGGAGCAGTTCTTC. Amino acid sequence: CSVVASWEQFF.

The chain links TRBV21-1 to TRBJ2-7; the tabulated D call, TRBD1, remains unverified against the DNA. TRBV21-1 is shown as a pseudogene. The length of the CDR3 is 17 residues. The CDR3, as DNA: TGTGCCAGCTCGCTCAGCCTATCCGGGACAGGAGGGGGCGAGCAGTACTTC. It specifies CASSLSLSGTGGGEQYF.

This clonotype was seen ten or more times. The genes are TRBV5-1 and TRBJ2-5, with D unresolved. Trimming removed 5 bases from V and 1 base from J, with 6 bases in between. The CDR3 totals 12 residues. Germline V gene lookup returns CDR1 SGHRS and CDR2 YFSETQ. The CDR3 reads CASSMVQETQYF. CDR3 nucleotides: TGCGCCAGCAGTATGGTCCAAGAGACCCAGTACTTC.